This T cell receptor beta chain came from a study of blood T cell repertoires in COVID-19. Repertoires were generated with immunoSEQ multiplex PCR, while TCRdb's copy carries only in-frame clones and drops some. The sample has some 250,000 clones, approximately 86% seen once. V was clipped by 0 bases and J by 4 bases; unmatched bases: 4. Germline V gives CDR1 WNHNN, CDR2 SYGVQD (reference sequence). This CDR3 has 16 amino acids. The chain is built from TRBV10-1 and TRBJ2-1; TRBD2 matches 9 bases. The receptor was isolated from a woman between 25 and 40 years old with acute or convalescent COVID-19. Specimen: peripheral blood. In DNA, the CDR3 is TGCGCCAGCAGTGAGTCCCTAGCGGGACGATACAATGAGCAGTTCTTC. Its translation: CASSESLAGRYNEQFF.